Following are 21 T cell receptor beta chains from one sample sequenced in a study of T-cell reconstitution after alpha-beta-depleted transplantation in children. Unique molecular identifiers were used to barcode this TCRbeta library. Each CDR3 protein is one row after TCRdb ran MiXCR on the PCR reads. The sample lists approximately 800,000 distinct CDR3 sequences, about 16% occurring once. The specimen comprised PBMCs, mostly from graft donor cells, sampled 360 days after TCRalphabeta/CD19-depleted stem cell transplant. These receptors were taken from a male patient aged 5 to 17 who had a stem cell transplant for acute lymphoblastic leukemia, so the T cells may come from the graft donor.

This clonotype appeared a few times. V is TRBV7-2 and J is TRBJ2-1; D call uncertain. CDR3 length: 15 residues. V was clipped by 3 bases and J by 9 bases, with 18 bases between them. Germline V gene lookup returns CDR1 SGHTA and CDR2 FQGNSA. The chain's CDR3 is CASSLWVGGEVEQFF. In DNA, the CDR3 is TGTGCCAGCAGCTTGTGGGTCGGCGGTGAGGTTGAGCAGTTCTTC. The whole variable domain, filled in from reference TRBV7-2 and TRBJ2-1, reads GAGVSQSPSNKVTEKGKDVELRCDPISGHTALYWYRQSLGQGLEFLIYFQGNSAPDKSGLPSDRFSAERTGGSVSTLTIQRTQQEDSAVYLCASSLWVGGEVEQFFGPGTRLTVL.

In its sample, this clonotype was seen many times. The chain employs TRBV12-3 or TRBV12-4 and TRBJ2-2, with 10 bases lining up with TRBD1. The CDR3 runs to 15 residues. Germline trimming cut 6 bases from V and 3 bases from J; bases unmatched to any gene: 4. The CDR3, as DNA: TGTGCCAGCAGGCCTGGGACAGGGGACACCGGGGAGCTGTTTTTT. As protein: CASRPGTGDTGELFF.

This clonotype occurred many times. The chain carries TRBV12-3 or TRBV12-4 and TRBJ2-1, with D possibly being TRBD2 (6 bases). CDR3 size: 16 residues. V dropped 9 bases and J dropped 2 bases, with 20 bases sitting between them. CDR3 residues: CASKITAGYTYNEQFF. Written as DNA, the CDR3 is TGTGCCAGTAAAATAACGGCGGGATACACCTACAATGAGCAGTTCTTC.

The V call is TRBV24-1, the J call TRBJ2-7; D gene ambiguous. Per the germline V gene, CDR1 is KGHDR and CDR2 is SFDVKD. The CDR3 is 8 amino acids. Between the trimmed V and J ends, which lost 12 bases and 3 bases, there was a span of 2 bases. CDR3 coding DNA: TGTGCCGACTACGAGCAGTACTTC. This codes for CADYEQYF.

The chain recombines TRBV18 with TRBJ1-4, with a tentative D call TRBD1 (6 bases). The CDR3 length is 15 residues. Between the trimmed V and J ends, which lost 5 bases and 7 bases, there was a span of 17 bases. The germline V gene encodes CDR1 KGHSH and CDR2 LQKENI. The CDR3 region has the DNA TGTGCCAGCTCAGCGGCGACAGGCGCGCTTGAAAAACTGTTTTTT. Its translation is CASSAATGALEKLFF.

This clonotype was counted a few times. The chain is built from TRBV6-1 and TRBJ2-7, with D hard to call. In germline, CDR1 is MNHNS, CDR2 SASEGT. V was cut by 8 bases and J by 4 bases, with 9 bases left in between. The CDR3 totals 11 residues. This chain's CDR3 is CASAGVYEQYF. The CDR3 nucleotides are TGTGCCAGCGCAGGCGTATACGAGCAGTACTTC.

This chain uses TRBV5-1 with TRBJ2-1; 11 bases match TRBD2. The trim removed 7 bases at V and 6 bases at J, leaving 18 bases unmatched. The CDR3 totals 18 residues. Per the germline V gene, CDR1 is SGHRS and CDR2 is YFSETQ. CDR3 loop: CASGTGLAGSSGPNEQFF. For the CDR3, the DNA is TGCGCCAGCGGAACAGGACTAGCGGGTTCCAGCGGGCCCAATGAGCAGTTCTTC.

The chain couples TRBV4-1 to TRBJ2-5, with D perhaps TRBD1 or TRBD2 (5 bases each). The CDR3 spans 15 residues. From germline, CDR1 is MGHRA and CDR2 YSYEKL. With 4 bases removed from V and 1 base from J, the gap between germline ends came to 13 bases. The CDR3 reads CASSRTRGVQETQYF. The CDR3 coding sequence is TGCGCCAGCAGCCGGACGAGAGGGGTCCAAGAGACCCAGTACTTC.

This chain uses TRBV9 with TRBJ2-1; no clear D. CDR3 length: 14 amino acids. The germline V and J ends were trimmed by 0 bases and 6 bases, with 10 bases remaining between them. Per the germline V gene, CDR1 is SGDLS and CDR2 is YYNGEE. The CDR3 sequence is CASSVDGLINEQFF. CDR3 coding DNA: TGTGCCAGCAGCGTAGATGGGCTGATCAATGAGCAGTTCTTC.

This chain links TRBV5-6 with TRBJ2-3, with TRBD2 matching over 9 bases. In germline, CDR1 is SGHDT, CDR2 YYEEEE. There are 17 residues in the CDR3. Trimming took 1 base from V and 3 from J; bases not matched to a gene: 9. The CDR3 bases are TGTGCCAGCAGCTTGACTAGCGGGTCCCGAGGGACAGATACGCAGTATTTT. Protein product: CASSLTSGSRGTDTQYF.

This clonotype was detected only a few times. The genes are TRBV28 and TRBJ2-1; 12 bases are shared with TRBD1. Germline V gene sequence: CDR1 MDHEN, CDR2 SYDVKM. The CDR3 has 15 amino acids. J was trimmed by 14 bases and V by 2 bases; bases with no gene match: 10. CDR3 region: CASSLGDRGLRGKFF. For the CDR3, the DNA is TGTGCCAGCAGTTTAGGGGACAGGGGGCTAAGAGGAAAGTTCTTC.

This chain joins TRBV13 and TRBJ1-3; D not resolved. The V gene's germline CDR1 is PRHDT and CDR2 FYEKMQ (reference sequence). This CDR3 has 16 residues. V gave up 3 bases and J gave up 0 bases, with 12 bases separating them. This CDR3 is CASSFRGSPSGNTIYF. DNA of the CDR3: TGTGCCAGCAGCTTTCGGGGATCCCCCTCTGGAAACACCATATATTTT.

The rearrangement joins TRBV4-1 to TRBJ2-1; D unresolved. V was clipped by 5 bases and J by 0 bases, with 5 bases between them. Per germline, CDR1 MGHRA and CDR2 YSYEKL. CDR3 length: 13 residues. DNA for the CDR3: TGCGCCAGCAGCGAACCCTCCTACAATGAGCAGTTCTTC. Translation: CASSEPSYNEQFF.

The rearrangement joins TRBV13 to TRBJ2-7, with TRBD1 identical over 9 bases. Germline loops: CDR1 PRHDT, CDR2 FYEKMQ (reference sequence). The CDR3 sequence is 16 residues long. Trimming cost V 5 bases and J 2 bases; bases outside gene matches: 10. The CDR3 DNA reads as TGTGCCAGCAGCGTAGAAGGGGGACAGGGTACCTACGAGCAGTACTTC. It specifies CASSVEGGQGTYEQYF.

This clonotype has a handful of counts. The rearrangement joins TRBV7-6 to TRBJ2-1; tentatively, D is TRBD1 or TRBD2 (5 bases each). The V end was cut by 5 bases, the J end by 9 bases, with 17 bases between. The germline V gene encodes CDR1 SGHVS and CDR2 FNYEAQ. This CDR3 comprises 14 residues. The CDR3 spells CASSLTLVGGEQFF. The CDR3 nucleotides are TGTGCCAGCAGCCTCACTCTAGTTGGGGGTGAGCAGTTCTTC.

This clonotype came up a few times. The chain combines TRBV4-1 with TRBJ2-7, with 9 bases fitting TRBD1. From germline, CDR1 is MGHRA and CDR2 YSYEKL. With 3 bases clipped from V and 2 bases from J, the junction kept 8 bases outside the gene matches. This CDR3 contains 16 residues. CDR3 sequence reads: CASSHHRDRVPYEQYF. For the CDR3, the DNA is TGCGCCAGCAGCCATCACCGGGACAGGGTTCCCTACGAGCAGTACTTC.

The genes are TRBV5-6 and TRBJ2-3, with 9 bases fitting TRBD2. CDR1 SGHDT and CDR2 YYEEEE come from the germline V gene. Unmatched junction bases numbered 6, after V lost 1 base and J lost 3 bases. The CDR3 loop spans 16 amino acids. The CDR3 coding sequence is TGTGCCAGCAGCTTGTTTAGCGGGAGTAGGACAGATACGCAGTATTTT. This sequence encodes CASSLFSGSRTDTQYF.

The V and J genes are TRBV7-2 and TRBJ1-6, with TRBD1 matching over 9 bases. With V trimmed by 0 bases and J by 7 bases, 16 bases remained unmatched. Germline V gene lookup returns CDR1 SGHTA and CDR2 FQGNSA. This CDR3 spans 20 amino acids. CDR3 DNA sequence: TGTGCCAGCAGCTTAGCAAGCTATGGACAGGGGCTAGGGAGGAATTCACCCCTCCACTTT. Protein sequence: CASSLASYGQGLGRNSPLHF.

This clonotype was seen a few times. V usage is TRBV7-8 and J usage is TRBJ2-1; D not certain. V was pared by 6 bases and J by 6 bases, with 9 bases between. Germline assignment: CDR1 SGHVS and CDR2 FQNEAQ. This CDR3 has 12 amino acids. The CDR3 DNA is TGTGCCAGCAGGTCGCTGGCCAATGAGCAGTTCTTC. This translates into CASRSLANEQFF.

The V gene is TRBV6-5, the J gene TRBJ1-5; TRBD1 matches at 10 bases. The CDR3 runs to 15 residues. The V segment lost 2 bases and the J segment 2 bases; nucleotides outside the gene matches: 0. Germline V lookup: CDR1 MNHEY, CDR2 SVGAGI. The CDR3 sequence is CASSYGTGGNQPQHF. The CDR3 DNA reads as TGTGCCAGCAGTTACGGGACAGGGGGCAATCAGCCCCAGCATTTT.

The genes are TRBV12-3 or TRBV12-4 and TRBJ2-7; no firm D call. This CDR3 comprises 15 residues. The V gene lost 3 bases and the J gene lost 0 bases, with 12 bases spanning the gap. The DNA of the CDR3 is TGTGCCAGCAGTTTTAGCAGGCCTTACTCCTACGAGCAGTACTTC. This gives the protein CASSFSRPYSYEQYF.